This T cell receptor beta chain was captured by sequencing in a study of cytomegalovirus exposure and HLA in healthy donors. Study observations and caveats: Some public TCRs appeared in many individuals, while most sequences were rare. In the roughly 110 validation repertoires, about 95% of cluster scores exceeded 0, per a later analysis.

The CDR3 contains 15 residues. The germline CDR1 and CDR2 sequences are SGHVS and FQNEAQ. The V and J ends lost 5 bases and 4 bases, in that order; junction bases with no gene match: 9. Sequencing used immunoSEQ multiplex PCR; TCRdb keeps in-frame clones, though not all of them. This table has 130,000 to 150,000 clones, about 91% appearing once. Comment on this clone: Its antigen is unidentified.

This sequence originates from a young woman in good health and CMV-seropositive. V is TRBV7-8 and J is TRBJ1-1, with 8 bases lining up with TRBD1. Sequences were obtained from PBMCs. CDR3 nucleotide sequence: TGTGCCAGCAGCCCGATACAGGGGGAAGGCACTGAAGCTTTCTTT. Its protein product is CASSPIQGEGTEAFF.